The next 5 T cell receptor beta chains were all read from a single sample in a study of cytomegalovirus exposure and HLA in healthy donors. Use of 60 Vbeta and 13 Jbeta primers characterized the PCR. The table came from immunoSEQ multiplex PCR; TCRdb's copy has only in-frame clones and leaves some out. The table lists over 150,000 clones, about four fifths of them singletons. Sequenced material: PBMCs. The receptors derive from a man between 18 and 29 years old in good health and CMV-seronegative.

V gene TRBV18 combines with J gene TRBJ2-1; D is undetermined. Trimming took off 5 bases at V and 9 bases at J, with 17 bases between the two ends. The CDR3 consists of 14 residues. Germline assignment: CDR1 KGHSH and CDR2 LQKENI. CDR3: CASSSAYSEAEQFF. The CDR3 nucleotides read TGTGCCAGCTCATCAGCATACTCTGAGGCTGAGCAGTTCTTC.

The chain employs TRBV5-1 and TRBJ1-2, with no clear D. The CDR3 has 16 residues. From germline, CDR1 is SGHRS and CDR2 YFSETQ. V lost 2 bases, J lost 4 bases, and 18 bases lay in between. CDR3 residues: CASSLTPGSRGYGYTF. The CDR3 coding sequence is TGCGCCAGCAGCTTAACGCCCGGCAGTAGAGGCTATGGCTACACCTTC.

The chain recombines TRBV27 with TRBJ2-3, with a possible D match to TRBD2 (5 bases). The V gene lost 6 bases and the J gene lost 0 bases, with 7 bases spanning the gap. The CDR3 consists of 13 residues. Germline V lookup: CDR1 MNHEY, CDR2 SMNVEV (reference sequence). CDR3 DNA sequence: TGTGCCAGCAGCGAGCGGAGCACAGATACGCAGTATTTT. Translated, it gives CASSERSTDTQYF.

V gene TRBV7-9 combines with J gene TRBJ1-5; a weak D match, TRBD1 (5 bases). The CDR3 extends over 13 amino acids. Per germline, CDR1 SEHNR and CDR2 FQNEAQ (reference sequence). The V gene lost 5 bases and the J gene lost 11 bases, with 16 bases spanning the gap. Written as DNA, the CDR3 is TGTGCCAGCAGCCTGGGGCAATCAAGTACCCAGCATTTT. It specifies CASSLGQSSTQHF.

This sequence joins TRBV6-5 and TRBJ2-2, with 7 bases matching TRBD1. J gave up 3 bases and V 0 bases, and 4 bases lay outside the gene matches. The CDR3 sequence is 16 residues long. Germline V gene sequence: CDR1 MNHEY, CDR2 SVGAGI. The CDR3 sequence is CASSYSRGLDTGELFF. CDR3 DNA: TGTGCCAGCAGTTACTCGAGGGGGCTCGACACCGGGGAGCTGTTTTTT.